The clone carrying this T cell receptor beta chain showed up just once. Germline assignment: CDR1 PRHDT and CDR2 FYEKMQ (reference sequence). V trimming: 2 bases; J trimming: 3 bases; junction bases outside the gene matches: 5. CDR3 length equals 15 residues. Assembly of TCR beta libraries relied on iRepertoire HTBI primers together with Arm-PCR of CDR3 regions. MiXCR, applied by TCRdb to the multiplex PCR reads, yields one record per CDR3 protein. This sample carries 450,000 to 700,000 distinct CDR3 sequences, about 14% of them seen once, and the ten largest clones take roughly 10%. This sample is part of a study of regulatory T cells in long-lasting Graves disease. The time point: newly diagnosed GD, antithyroid drugs for less than 3 months. Making the TCR library involved RNA that had been extracted from PBMCs. This same sample was also part of a study on T cells in Graves' hyperthyroidism and ophthalmopathy.

The specimen comprised peripheral blood mononuclear cells (PBMCs), sampled at new diagnosis, from a patient treated with antithyroid drugs. The chain joins TRBV13 to TRBJ2-3; 7 nucleotides line up with TRBD2. This clonotype originated in a man aged 30 to 45 with Graves disease. Written as DNA, the CDR3 is TGTGCCAGCAGCTTATCGGGCGGGAGAACAGATACGCAGTATTTT. It specifies CASSLSGGRTDTQYF.